The 29 T cell receptor beta chains presented below share a single source sample, sequenced in a study of CD8 T cells in Susac syndrome. With random hexamers, reverse transcription was performed on about 0.5 to 1 ug of RNA. MiXCR, run by TCRdb on the immunoSEQ multiplex PCR reads, gives a single entry per CDR3 protein. The top ten hold approximately 0.11% of the sample, which has around 150,000 distinct CDR3 sequences, approximately 95% seen once. The sequencing input was CD4+ T cells from PBMCs. Source of these receptors: a human donor with multiple sclerosis.

This sequence joins TRBV5-1 and TRBJ2-1; 7 nucleotides agree with TRBD1. CDR3 length equals 14 residues. Germline V gives CDR1 SGHRS, CDR2 YFSETQ. The V segment lost 4 bases and the J segment 2 bases; nucleotides outside the gene matches: 3. The CDR3 bases are TGCGCCAGCAGCCCGGGACAGACCTACAATGAGCAGTTCTTC. Its translation is CASSPGQTYNEQFF.

The CDR3 nucleotides are TGTGCCAGCAGCCAATTCCGCTCTGGGGCCAACGTCCTGACTTTC. This encodes CASSQFRSGANVLTF. The genes are TRBV3-1 and TRBJ2-6; D is undetermined. CDR1 and CDR2 (germline): LGHDT, YNNKEL (reference sequence). Between the trimmed V and J ends, which lost 2 bases and 0 bases, there was a span of 5 bases. The CDR3 totals 15 residues.

DNA of the CDR3: TGTGCCAGCAGCTACCTAGGACGGAGCTATGGCTACACCTTC. It translates to CASSYLGRSYGYTF. This rearrangement joins TRBV5-4 to TRBJ1-2; the D is unclear. The CDR3 runs 14 residues. The germline V gene has CDR1 SGHNT and CDR2 YYREEE (reference sequence). Trimming removed 3 bases at V and 4 bases at J, with 13 bases between.

V is TRBV7-2 and J is TRBJ1-1; no definite D call. Per germline, CDR1 SGHTA and CDR2 FQGNSA. This CDR3 spans 14 amino acids. V lost 2 bases, J lost 1 base, and 8 bases lay in between. CDR3 DNA: TGTGCCAGCAGCTTATGGGGAAGGAACACTGAAGCTTTCTTT. Translation gives CASSLWGRNTEAFF.

The chain uses TRBV2 and TRBJ1-5; 7 nucleotides line up with TRBD1. This CDR3 comprises 14 residues. CDR1 and CDR2 from the germline V gene are SNHLY and FYNNEI. Germline trimming cut 4 bases from V and 4 bases from J; bases unmatched to any gene: 4. The CDR3 DNA is TGTGCCAGCAGTGTTGGGACAGCGAATCAGCCCCAGCATTTT. Encoded protein: CASSVGTANQPQHF.

The gene calls are TRBV3-1 and TRBJ2-3; TRBD2 might be the D (5 bases). The germline gives CDR1 LGHDT, CDR2 YNNKEL (reference sequence). Deletions cut 10 bases from V and 1 base from J, with 18 bases between. The CDR3 contains 15 residues. The CDR3 spells CATRGRFHRTDTQYF. Here the CDR3 DNA reads TGTGCCACCCGGGGAAGATTCCACCGCACAGATACGCAGTATTTT.

The chain combines TRBV12-3 or TRBV12-4 with TRBJ2-5; D perhaps matches TRBD2 (5 bases). V lost 5 bases and J 4 bases, leaving 11 bases between the germline ends. The CDR3 sequence is 13 residues long. The CDR3 bases are TGTGCCAGCAGTCGGCGGGCGGTAGAGACCCAGTACTTC. Translating it yields CASSRRAVETQYF.

The chain is built from TRBV29-1 and TRBJ2-7; possibly TRBD2 for D (6 bases). The V end lost 3 bases, the J end lost 11 bases, and 11 bases lay between the germline ends. Germline CDR1 SQVTM, CDR2 ANQGSEA. This CDR3 has 10 residues. The chain's CDR3 is CSVEAGSEYF. CDR3 sequence (DNA): TGCAGCGTTGAGGCGGGGTCTGAGTACTTC.

A remark on this clonotype: At one end, the junction sequence differs from germline, possibly due to a read error. The J gene is TRBJ1-2, the V gene TRBV30; 8 positions agree with TRBD1. Germline lookup yields CDR1 GTSNPN and CDR2 SVGIG (reference sequence). This CDR3 has 12 residues. The DNA of the CDR3 is TGTGCCTGGAGTGTAGGAGTGTGGACAGGGTCCTTC. It is translated as CAWSVGVWTGSF.

The chain links TRBV3-1 to TRBJ1-2; 7 bases agree with TRBD1. The germline V gene has CDR1 LGHDT and CDR2 YNNKEL (reference sequence). V gave up 0 bases and J gave up 8 bases; unmatched junction bases: 6. This CDR3 comprises 14 residues. CDR3 coding DNA: TGTGCCAGCAGCCAAGATGACAGGACAGGAGGCTACACCTTC. It yields the protein CASSQDDRTGGYTF.

The rearrangement uses TRBV12-3 or TRBV12-4 and TRBJ1-2; D unclear. This CDR3 has 15 amino acids. The V and J ends lost 1 base and 1 base respectively, with 10 bases between them. The CDR3 sequence: CASSLGQEGNYGYTF. The CDR3 DNA reads TGTGCCAGCAGTTTAGGGCAGGAAGGTAACTATGGCTACACCTTC.

The chain joins TRBV24-1 to TRBJ1-1; a possible D gene is TRBD1 (6 bases). This CDR3 contains 15 residues. Germline CDR1 is KGHDR and CDR2 is SFDVKD. Trimming removed 4 bases from V and 7 bases from J, with 18 bases in between. The CDR3 nucleotides are TGTGCCACCAGTGAGTCGACAGGCCTCGGGGGTGAAGCTTTCTTT. Residues: CATSESTGLGGEAFF.

The J gene is TRBJ2-3, the V gene TRBV20-1, with D tentatively TRBD2 (7 bases). CDR3 length equals 15 residues. V gave up 6 bases and J gave up 6 bases, with 22 bases separating them. Germline V gene data show CDR1 as DFQATT and CDR2 as SNEGSKA (reference sequence). CDR3 residues: CSALGATGRGDTQYF. CDR3 in DNA: TGCAGTGCACTGGGGGCGACTGGGCGGGGGGATACGCAGTATTTT.

The chain employs TRBV3-1 and TRBJ2-2; 8 bases fit TRBD1. This CDR3 comprises 15 residues. V was pared by 5 bases and J by 6 bases, with 8 bases of the junction left unmatched. CDR1 LGHDT and CDR2 YNNKEL come from the germline V gene (reference sequence). CDR3 sequence: CASSERGTGSGELFF. The DNA of the CDR3 is TGTGCCAGCAGCGAGCGTGGGACAGGCTCCGGGGAGCTGTTTTTT.

On this clonotype itself: The junction departs from the called germline gene at one end, perhaps through a read error. V usage is TRBV12-3 or TRBV12-4 and J usage is TRBJ1-2; a possible D gene is TRBD1 (5 bases). The CDR3 contains 11 residues. The CDR3 DNA follows: TGTGCCAGCACCCTAGTGGGGGTAATCTCCTTC. Translating gives CASTLVGVISF.

The chain uses TRBV7-9 and TRBJ2-7; 8 bases are a match to TRBD2. Looked up from germline, CDR1 is SEHNR and CDR2 is FQNEAQ (reference sequence). The CDR3 runs 15 residues. V dropped 3 bases and J dropped 2; count of bases not matched to a gene: 6. The CDR3 reads CASSFRSGAPYEQYF. The CDR3 DNA follows: TGTGCCAGCAGCTTTCGTAGCGGGGCCCCCTACGAGCAGTACTTC. Full variable domain (rest looked up from reference TRBV7-9 and TRBJ2-7): DTGVSQNPRHKITKRGQNVTFRCDPISEHNRLYWYRQTLGQGPEFLTYFQNEAQLEKSRLLSDRFSAERPKGSFSTLEIQRTEQGDSAMYLCASSFRSGAPYEQYFGPGTRLTVT.

The V call is TRBV20-1, the J call TRBJ2-3, with D possibly being TRBD1 (5 bases). This CDR3 has 13 residues. The V end lost 0 bases, the J end lost 8 bases, and 12 bases lay between the germline ends. Per the germline V gene, CDR1 is DFQATT and CDR2 is SNEGSKA (reference sequence). This CDR3 reads CSARDPRDGTQYF. CDR3 bases: TGCAGTGCTAGAGATCCCAGGGATGGTACGCAGTATTTT.

V usage is TRBV20-1 and J usage is TRBJ1-2, with unresolved D. CDR1 and CDR2 from the germline V gene are DFQATT and SNEGSKA (reference sequence). The CDR3 length is 12 residues. Trimming took off 6 bases at V and 4 bases at J, with 12 bases between the two ends. CDR3 bases: TGCAGTGCCCCCGTGGGCGTCTATGGCTACACCTTC. This codes for CSAPVGVYGYTF.

This clonotype was observed a single time. The V and J genes are TRBV3-1 and TRBJ1-2; no definite D call. The CDR3 loop spans 15 amino acids. Germline V gene lookup returns CDR1 LGHDT and CDR2 YNNKEL (reference sequence). Trimming took off 1 base at V and 7 bases at J, with 16 bases between the two ends. The CDR3 here is CASSQGSGPGVGYTF. Written as DNA, the CDR3 is TGTGCCAGCAGCCAAGGGAGTGGCCCCGGTGTTGGCTACACCTTC.

This chain connects TRBV2 to TRBJ2-1; TRBD2 matches at 12 bases. Germline CDR1 is SNHLY and CDR2 is FYNNEI. The CDR3 spans 15 residues. After removal of 6 bases from V and 6 bases from J, the junction contained 6 bases not matched to a gene. CDR3 in DNA: TGTGCCAGCAGCGCCACTAGCGGGAGGCCCAATGAGCAGTTCTTC. Encoded protein: CASSATSGRPNEQFF.

This sequence joins TRBV28 and TRBJ2-5, with 7 bases matching TRBD1. The CDR3 is made up of 14 amino acids. Looked up from germline, CDR1 is MDHEN and CDR2 is SYDVKM. The V gene end was trimmed by 5 bases and the J gene end by 2 bases; junction bases not matched to a gene: 5. The CDR3 region has the DNA TGTGCCAGCAGTCCGCCGGGACAGCAAGAGACCCAGTACTTC. The encoded protein is CASSPPGQQETQYF.

The chain employs TRBV12-3 or TRBV12-4 and TRBJ1-2; the D gene is possibly TRBD1 (6 bases). V was clipped by 5 bases and J by 6 bases, with 16 bases between them. The CDR3 totals 14 residues. The CDR3 sequence is CASSRFTGIDGYTF. Here the CDR3 DNA reads TGTGCCAGCAGTAGATTCACAGGGATCGATGGCTACACCTTC.

The V call is TRBV18, the J call TRBJ1-2; 8 bases align to TRBD1. This CDR3 comprises 13 residues. J lost 8 bases, V lost 4 bases, and 6 bases had no gene match. The germline gives CDR1 KGHSH, CDR2 LQKENI. The CDR3 sequence is CASSLDREKGYTF. The CDR3 DNA reads as TGTGCCAGCTCACTGGACAGGGAGAAAGGCTACACCTTC.

The V and J genes are TRBV7-6 and TRBJ2-3, with 8 bases fitting TRBD2. The CDR3 totals 17 residues. The germline CDR1 and CDR2 sequences are SGHVS and FNYEAQ. The V gene end was trimmed by 0 bases and the J gene end by 8 bases; junction bases not matched to a gene: 13. The CDR3 reads CASSLAPRAGAHATQYF. For the CDR3, the DNA is TGTGCCAGCAGCTTAGCGCCTCGAGCGGGGGCGCACGCTACGCAGTATTTT.

This clonotype was recorded only once. CDR3 amino acids: CASSSVLILETQYF. The CDR3 nucleotides read TGTGCCAGCAGCTCGGTCCTAATTTTGGAGACCCAGTACTTC. V usage is TRBV7-2 and J usage is TRBJ2-5, with unresolved D. The CDR3 consists of 14 residues. The V and J ends lost 4 bases and 5 bases respectively, with 14 bases between them. Germline V gene data show CDR1 as SGHTA and CDR2 as FQGNSA.

The V call is TRBV3-1, the J call TRBJ2-1, with TRBD2 as a possible D gene (7 bases). The CDR3 loop spans 16 amino acids. Germline CDR1 LGHDT, CDR2 YNNKEL (reference sequence). V was clipped by 0 bases and J by 0 bases, with 9 bases between them. The CDR3 loop is CASSQDRGASYNEQFF. CDR3 in DNA: TGTGCCAGCAGCCAAGATCGGGGGGCCTCCTACAATGAGCAGTTCTTC.

The chain carries TRBV20-1 and TRBJ2-5, with D perhaps assigned TRBD1 or TRBD2 (5 bases each). This CDR3 region has 12 residues. CDR1 and CDR2 from the germline V gene are DFQATT and SNEGSKA (reference sequence). Trimming took 6 bases from V and 5 from J, leaving 13 bases between them. The CDR3 reads CSARLREETQYF. The CDR3 DNA reads TGCAGTGCCCGCCTCAGGGAGGAGACCCAGTACTTC.

The genes are TRBV5-6 and TRBJ1-1; D unclear. Trimming took off 4 bases at V and 4 bases at J, with 17 bases between the two ends. The CDR3 totals 15 residues. Per the germline V gene, CDR1 is SGHDT and CDR2 is YYEEEE. CDR3 sequence reads: CASSATWAMGTEAFF. The CDR3 nucleotides read TGTGCCAGCAGCGCTACATGGGCCATGGGCACTGAAGCTTTCTTT. The variable domain in full, with the rest retrieved from reference TRBV5-6 and TRBJ1-1, is DAGVTQSPTHLIKTRGQQVTLRCSPKSGHDTVSWYQQALGQGPQFIFQYYEEEERQRGNFPDRFSGHQFPNYSSELNVNALLLGDSALYLCASSATWAMGTEAFFGQGTRLTVV.

The rearrangement links TRBV28 to TRBJ2-7, with D unclear. The CDR3 totals 16 residues. Germline V gene lookup returns CDR1 MDHEN and CDR2 SYDVKM. V was clipped by 7 bases and J by 1 base, with 20 bases between them. The CDR3 loop is CASNPRWVTQSYEQYF. The DNA of the CDR3 is TGTGCCAGCAACCCCCGATGGGTTACCCAGTCCTACGAGCAGTACTTC.